This is a list of T cell receptor beta chains from one sample in a study of blood T cell repertoires in COVID-19. Assay: immunoSEQ multiplex PCR; the TCRdb copy retains only in-frame clones and omits some. Of 300,000 to 400,000 clones in the sample, under 90% were seen once. The sequenced sample was PBMCs or T cells enriched from blood (not recorded which). The origin of the receptors is a man aged 60 to 69 who had recovered from COVID-19. Each CDR3 is given with its conserved first and last residue. D genes are given only for firm matches. Rows may omit the clone size; those that give it use once, few, many or a size class.

TRBJ2-7,.,TRBV6-5,TRBD2,CASSLAGSYEQYF,TGTGCCAGCAGTCTAGCGGGCTCCTACGAGCAGTACTTC
TRBJ2-7,.,TRBV9,TRBD1,CASSGGQGLISYEQYF,TGTGCCAGCAGCGGCGGACAGGGATTGATATCCTACGAGCAGTACTTC
TRBJ2-5,.,TRBV6-5,TRBD1,CASSWGQGSEETQYF,TGTGCCAGCAGTTGGGGACAGGGGTCAGAAGAGACCCAGTACTTC
TRBJ1-2,once,TRBV5-1,.,CASSFQGMDGYTF,TGCGCCAGCAGCTTTCAGGGAATGGATGGCTACACCTTC
TRBJ2-1,.,TRBV24-1,TRBD1,CATSDTIRGWQFF,TGTGCCACCAGTGACACTATCAGGGGGTGGCAATTCTTC
TRBJ2-1,.,TRBV29-1,TRBD1,CSVSGTGHSYNEQFF,TGCAGCGTTTCCGGGACAGGGCATTCCTACAATGAGCAGTTCTTC
TRBJ1-6,once,TRBV28,.,CASSLLTEALHF,TGTGCCAGCAGTTTACTGACAGAGGCCCTCCACTTT
TRBJ1-1,.,TRBV19,TRBD1,CASSKNPGQGPLVNTEAFF,TGTGCCAGTAGTAAGAATCCGGGACAGGGCCCCCTCGTGAACACTGAAGCTTTCTTT
TRBJ2-7,.,TRBV28,TRBD1,CASLTTGGTYEQYF,TGTGCCAGCTTGACGACAGGGGGGACCTACGAGCAGTACTTC
TRBJ2-1,.,TRBV7-9,.,CASSPAGLAYNEQFF,TGTGCCAGCAGCCCGGCGGGACTCGCATACAATGAGCAGTTCTTC
TRBJ1-5,.,TRBV30,TRBD1,CAWRDRDRAVVRNQPQHF,TGTGCCTGGAGGGACCGGGACAGAGCCGTTGTACGCAATCAGCCCCAGCATTTT
TRBJ2-7,.,TRBV5-1,TRBD1,CASSPQGTFYEQYF,TGCGCCAGCAGCCCACAGGGGACCTTTTACGAGCAGTACTTC
TRBJ1-5,.,TRBV3-1/TRBV3-2,.,CASSGGEGNQPQHF,TGTGCCAGCAGCGGGGGGGAAGGCAATCAGCCCCAGCATTTT